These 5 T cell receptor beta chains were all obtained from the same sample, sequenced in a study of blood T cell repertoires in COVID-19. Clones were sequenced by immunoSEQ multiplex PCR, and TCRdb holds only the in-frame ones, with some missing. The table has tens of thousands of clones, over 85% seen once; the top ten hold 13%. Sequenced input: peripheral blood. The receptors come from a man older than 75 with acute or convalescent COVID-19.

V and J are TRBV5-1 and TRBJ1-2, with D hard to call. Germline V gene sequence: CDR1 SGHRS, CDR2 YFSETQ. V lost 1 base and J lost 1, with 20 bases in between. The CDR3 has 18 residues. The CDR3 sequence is CASSLKPSGSSGNYGYTF. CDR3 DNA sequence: TGCGCCAGCAGCTTGAAACCCTCGGGTAGTTCCGGTAACTATGGCTACACCTTC.

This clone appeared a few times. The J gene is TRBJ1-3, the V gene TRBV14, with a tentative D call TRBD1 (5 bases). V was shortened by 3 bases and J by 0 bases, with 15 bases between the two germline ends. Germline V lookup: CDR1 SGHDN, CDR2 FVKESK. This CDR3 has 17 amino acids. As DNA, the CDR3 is TGTGCCAGCAGCCAGGCGCAGGGTTGGGGCTCTGGAAACACCATATATTTT. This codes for CASSQAQGWGSGNTIYF.

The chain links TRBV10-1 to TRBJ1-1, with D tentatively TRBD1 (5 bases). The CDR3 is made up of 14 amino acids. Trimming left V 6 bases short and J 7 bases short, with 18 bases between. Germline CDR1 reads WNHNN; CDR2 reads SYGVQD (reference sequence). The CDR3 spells CASRPDKNDGEAFF. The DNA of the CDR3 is TGCGCCAGCAGACCGGACAAGAACGATGGTGAAGCTTTCTTT.

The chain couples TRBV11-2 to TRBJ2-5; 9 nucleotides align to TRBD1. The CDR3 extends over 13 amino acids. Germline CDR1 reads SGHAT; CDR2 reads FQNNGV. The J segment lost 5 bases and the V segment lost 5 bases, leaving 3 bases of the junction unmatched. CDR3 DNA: TGTGCCAGCAGCCGGGACAGGGACGAGACCCAGTACTTC. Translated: CASSRDRDETQYF. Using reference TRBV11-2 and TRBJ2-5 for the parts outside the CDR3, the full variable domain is EAGVAQSPRYKIIEKRQSVAFWCNPISGHATLYWYQQILGQGPKLLIQFQNNGVVDDSQLPKDRFSAERLKGVDSTLKIQPAKLEDSAVYLCASSRDRDETQYFGPGTRLLVL.

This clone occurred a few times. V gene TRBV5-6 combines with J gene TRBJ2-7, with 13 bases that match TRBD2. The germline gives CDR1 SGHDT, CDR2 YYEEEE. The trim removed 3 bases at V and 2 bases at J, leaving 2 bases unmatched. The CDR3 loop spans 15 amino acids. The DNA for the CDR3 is TGTGCCAGCAGCTGGACTAGCGGGGGCCCCTACGAGCAGTACTTC. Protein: CASSWTSGGPYEQYF.